Listed below are T cell receptor beta chains from one sample, sequenced in a study of T-cell memory formation after mild COVID-19. A single record per CDR3 protein comes from TCRdb applying MiXCR to the 5' RACE reads. The table includes approximately 210,000 distinct CDR3 sequences, about 10% detected once. Sequencing was carried out using PBMCs or a T cell subset sorted from them (not recorded which). The receptors were sampled from a young man who had mild COVID-19 (a few samples of this study predate the infection). Cell type and time point are not known. Both conserved end residues are part of each CDR3. Fields, in order: clone size, J gene, V gene, D gene, CDR3 DNA, CDR3 protein. A D gene is named only where the DNA matches it firmly. Only part of the rows carry a size: once, few, many, or a class if the clone is expanded.

clone_size: NA
j_call: TRBJ2-2
v_call: TRBV3-1
d_call: NA
cdr3_nt: TGTGCCAGCAGCCTCCTGACGAACACCGGGGAGCTGTTTTTT
cdr3_aa: CASSLLTNTGELFF

clone_size: few
j_call: TRBJ1-5
v_call: TRBV6-1
d_call: NA
cdr3_nt: TGTGCCAGCAGTGAAGCGCTCCGGGGCCTGGGCCAGCCCCAGCATTTT
cdr3_aa: CASSEALRGLGQPQHF

clone_size: NA
j_call: TRBJ1-2
v_call: TRBV28
d_call: NA
cdr3_nt: TGTGCCATCGGAAGGTCGTCAGCTAACTATGGCTACACCTTC
cdr3_aa: CAIGRSSANYGYTF

clone_size: few
j_call: TRBJ1-3
v_call: TRBV7-9
d_call: NA
cdr3_nt: TGTGCCAGCAGCACGGACAGTTACACCATATATTTT
cdr3_aa: CASSTDSYTIYF

clone_size: many
j_call: TRBJ1-2
v_call: TRBV12-3/TRBV12-4
d_call: NA
cdr3_nt: TGTGCCAGCAGTTTACAGGGAACCTATGGCTACACCTTC
cdr3_aa: CASSLQGTYGYTF

clone_size: NA
j_call: TRBJ1-1
v_call: TRBV7-3
d_call: NA
cdr3_nt: TGTGCCAGCAGCTTAATGTCGGCCACTGAAGCTTTCTTT
cdr3_aa: CASSLMSATEAFF

clone_size: many
j_call: TRBJ2-4
v_call: TRBV4-3
d_call: NA
cdr3_nt: TGCGCCAGCAGCCGAGAGTTAGCCAAAAACATTCAGTACTTC
cdr3_aa: CASSRELAKNIQYF

clone_size: NA
j_call: TRBJ1-6
v_call: TRBV4-3
d_call: NA
cdr3_nt: TGCGCCAGCAGCCAAGAATGGGGGATTGGGGTGCAAGAGTCACCCCTCCACTTT
cdr3_aa: CASSQEWGIGVQESPLHF

clone_size: few
j_call: TRBJ1-2
v_call: TRBV5-1
d_call: NA
cdr3_nt: TGCGCCAGCAGCCCTCGGGGGGACGGCTACACCTTC
cdr3_aa: CASSPRGDGYTF

clone_size: few
j_call: TRBJ2-1
v_call: TRBV12-3/TRBV12-4
d_call: TRBD2
cdr3_nt: TGTGCCAGCAGTCAGTCGACTAGCCCTTTTTCCTATGAGCAGTTCTTC
cdr3_aa: CASSQSTSPFSYEQFF

clone_size: NA
j_call: TRBJ2-3
v_call: TRBV2
d_call: NA
cdr3_nt: TGTGCCAAATCCGGAACTAGCACAGATACGCAGTATTTT
cdr3_aa: CAKSGTSTDTQYF

clone_size: few
j_call: TRBJ2-7
v_call: TRBV4-2
d_call: NA
cdr3_nt: TGTGCCAGCAGCCAAGAATGGCAGGGGCGCTACGAGCAGTACTTC
cdr3_aa: CASSQEWQGRYEQYF

clone_size: few
j_call: TRBJ2-2
v_call: TRBV4-2
d_call: NA
cdr3_nt: TGTGCCAGCAGCCAAGGGTGGAACACCGGGGAGCTGTTTTTT
cdr3_aa: CASSQGWNTGELFF

clone_size: few
j_call: TRBJ1-2
v_call: TRBV7-2
d_call: TRBD1
cdr3_nt: TGTGCCAGCACCCCAACAGGGGGGTACTATGGCTACACCTTC
cdr3_aa: CASTPTGGYYGYTF

clone_size: NA
j_call: TRBJ1-5
v_call: TRBV7-6
d_call: NA
cdr3_nt: TGTGCCAGCAGCTTAGGTTTAGGGGGAGGCAATCAGCCCCAGCATTTT
cdr3_aa: CASSLGLGGGNQPQHF

clone_size: NA
j_call: TRBJ1-5
v_call: TRBV20-1
d_call: NA
cdr3_nt: TGCAGTGCACCCCGACAGAACGATCAGCCCCAGCATTTT
cdr3_aa: CSAPRQNDQPQHF

clone_size: many
j_call: TRBJ2-3
v_call: TRBV5-1
d_call: TRBD2
cdr3_nt: TGCGCCAGCAGCATCATAGCGGGAGGGGATACGCAGTATTTT
cdr3_aa: CASSIIAGGDTQYF

clone_size: few
j_call: TRBJ2-4
v_call: TRBV5-6
d_call: NA
cdr3_nt: TGTGCCAGCAGCGGTCCCCTAGGGTGGCGGAGCTCTGACATTCAGTACTTC
cdr3_aa: CASSGPLGWRSSDIQYF

clone_size: few
j_call: TRBJ2-5
v_call: TRBV20-1
d_call: NA
cdr3_nt: TGCAGTGCTAGTGAGGACGCAGACCAAGAGACCCAGTACTTC
cdr3_aa: CSASEDADQETQYF

clone_size: many
j_call: TRBJ2-2
v_call: TRBV12-3/TRBV12-4
d_call: TRBD2
cdr3_nt: TGTGCCAGCAGTATGGCACTAGCGGGGGTCACCGGGGAGCTGTTTTTT
cdr3_aa: CASSMALAGVTGELFF

clone_size: NA
j_call: TRBJ2-1
v_call: TRBV20-1
d_call: TRBD2
cdr3_nt: TGCAGTGCCCACTGGGTGGCCGGGGGGAATGAGCAGTTCTTC
cdr3_aa: CSAHWVAGGNEQFF